This T cell receptor beta chain originates from a study of CD8 T cells in Susac syndrome. A quantity of roughly 0.5 to 1 ug RNA underwent reverse transcription using random hexamers. With immunoSEQ multiplex PCR, TCR beta CDR3 was amplified across 54 Vbeta and 13 Jbeta. A single record per CDR3 protein comes from TCRdb applying MiXCR to the immunoSEQ multiplex PCR reads. Among 69,000 or so distinct CDR3 sequences listed, around 93% were seen once. Germline CDR1 reads SQVTM; CDR2 reads ANQGSEA. Between the trimmed V and J ends, which lost 4 bases and 0 bases, there was a span of 9 bases. The CDR3 has 13 residues. General study points: The study recognized that the number of individuals in its TCR sequencing and HLA analysis was relatively small.

The CD8+ and CD4+ T cells were negatively isolated, with the TEMRA cells enriched by FACS. In regard to this clonotype: Its cognate antigen is unknown.

The TCR originated in a human donor in good health. The gene calls are TRBV29-1 and TRBJ1-2; D gene unclear. Material for sequencing was CD8+ T cells from PBMCs. This CDR3 reads CSVADVPNYGYTF. The CDR3 DNA sequence: TGCAGCGTTGCGGACGTCCCTAACTATGGCTACACCTTC.